Listed below are T cell receptor beta chains from one sample, sequenced in a study of blood T cell repertoires in COVID-19. Sequenced by immunoSEQ multiplex PCR; TCRdb stores in-frame clones only, minus some. The table has 180,000 or so clones, roughly 89% seen once. Specimen: PBMCs or T cells enriched from blood (not recorded which). Receptor source: a woman aged 40 to 50 with acute COVID-19. The CDR3 runs from the conserved cysteine through the conserved F or W. The D gene is left open where the match is weak. Rows may omit the clone size; those that give it use once, few, many or a size class.

>15|TRBD2|TRBJ2-4|NA|TRBV7-2
TGTGCCAGCAGCTTACGGGGCGGGAGGGTAAACATTCAGTACTTC
CASSLRGGRVNIQYF
>15|NA|TRBJ1-2|few|TRBV7-9
TGTGCCAGCAGCTTAGGGGCCGGGGGGGCGGATGGCTACACCTTC
CASSLGAGGADGYTF
>13|NA|TRBJ2-7|NA|TRBV7-8
TGTGCCAGCAGCCTGGACAGAGCCTACGAGCAGTACTTC
CASSLDRAYEQYF
>14|NA|TRBJ2-5|NA|TRBV7-7
TGTGCTAGCAGCTTAGAAGGGGCCCAAGAGACCCAGTACTTC
CASSLEGAQETQYF
>15|TRBD2|TRBJ2-1|NA|TRBV30
TGTGCCTGGAGTGCTAGCGGGGGGGCTGGGGGTGAGCAGTTCTTC
CAWSASGGAGGEQFF
>14|NA|TRBJ2-1|NA|TRBV2
TGTGCCAGCTCGGGAACGCGGCCTTACAATGAGCAGTTCTTC
CASSGTRPYNEQFF
>14|NA|TRBJ1-6|NA|TRBV7-3
TGTGCCAGCAGCTTACTCGGGGGTAATTCACCCCTCCACTTT
CASSLLGGNSPLHF
>14|NA|TRBJ1-2|NA|TRBV19
TGTGCCAGTAGTAAAGATGGCACGGGCTATGGCTACACCTTC
CASSKDGTGYGYTF
>15|TRBD2|TRBJ2-5|once|TRBV7-3
TGTGCCAGCAGCTTTAGCGGGGGGGAACAAGAGACCCAGTACTTC
CASSFSGGEQETQYF
>17|NA|TRBJ2-5|NA|TRBV21-1
TGTGCCAGCAGCAAAGCCTCTAGCGGGGGGGCCAGAGAGACCCAGTACTTC
CASSKASSGGARETQYF
>15|TRBD1|TRBJ1-1|NA|TRBV7-2
TGTGCCAGCAGCTTAGGGGGGGACAGGGACACTGAAGCTTTCTTT
CASSLGGDRDTEAFF
>13|NA|TRBJ2-5|NA|TRBV18
TGTGCCAGCTCGGAGGGGTTACAAGAGACCCAGTACTTC
CASSEGLQETQYF
>17|TRBD2|TRBJ2-2|once|TRBV11-2
TGTGCCACCGGTATAGCGGGGGCCTCTCAAAACACCGGGGAGCTGTTTTTT
CATGIAGASQNTGELFF
>14|NA|TRBJ1-5|NA|TRBV3-1/TRBV3-2
TGTGCCAGCAGCCAAGACCATAGCAATCAGCCCCAGCATTTT
CASSQDHSNQPQHF
>15|TRBD1|TRBJ1-1|NA|TRBV5-1
TGCGCCAGCAGCTTGGAAGGACAGGGTATTACTGAAGCTTTCTTT
CASSLEGQGITEAFF
>15|TRBD2|TRBJ2-2|many|TRBV9
TGTGCCAGCAGCCTACGAACTAGCGCGGGCGGGGAGCTGTTTTTT
CASSLRTSAGGELFF
>15|NA|TRBJ1-1|NA|TRBV11-2
TGTGCCAGCAGCCCTACTATGGTGTGGAACACTGAAGCTTTCTTT
CASSPTMVWNTEAFF
>16|NA|TRBJ2-7|NA|TRBV3-1/TRBV3-2
TGTGCCAGCAGCCAAGCCAAACAGGTTTACTCCTACGAGCAGTACTTC
CASSQAKQVYSYEQYF
>16|NA|TRBJ1-1|NA|TRBV27
TGTGCCAGCAGTTTATCACTAACGGTCCCGGCCACTGAAGCTTTCTTT
CASSLSLTVPATEAFF
>13|NA|TRBJ2-5|NA|TRBV5-4
TGTGCCAGCAGCCGGGACAATCAAGAGACCCAGTACTTC
CASSRDNQETQYF
>14|NA|TRBJ1-1|NA|TRBV9
TGTGCCAGCAGCGTAGGCAGTCCGAACACTGAAGCTTTCTTT
CASSVGSPNTEAFF
>13|TRBD2|TRBJ2-7|NA|TRBV14
TGTGCCAGCAGCCCCCGGATGTCAGCGGGAGTTACCTTC
CASSPRMSAGVTF
>15|TRBD2|TRBJ2-4|NA|TRBV10-3
TGTGCCATCAGGGACCGAGAGCGGGGGGAAAACATTCAGTACTTC
CAIRDRERGENIQYF
>16|NA|TRBJ2-2|NA|TRBV28
TGTGCCAGCAGTTCGACAGGGCTGCGGGAGGCCGGGGAGCTGTTTTTT
CASSSTGLREAGELFF
>13|NA|TRBJ2-3|NA|TRBV11-2
TGTGCCAGCAGCCCCATTTCCACAGATACGCAGTATTTT
CASSPISTDTQYF
>18|NA|TRBJ1-5|NA|TRBV27
TGTGCCAGCAGTTTAAGGGGAGGGCAGTCATATAGCAATCAGCCCCAGCATTTT
CASSLRGGQSYSNQPQHF
>15|TRBD2|TRBJ2-1|NA|TRBV6-5
TGTGCCAGCAGTCCTCAAGTGGCGGGAGTAAATGAGCAGTTCTTC
CASSPQVAGVNEQFF
>14|NA|TRBJ1-5|NA|TRBV3-1/TRBV3-2
TGTGCCAGCAGCCAAGGGGAGATCAATCAGCCCCAGCATTTT
CASSQGEINQPQHF
>15|TRBD1|TRBJ1-2|NA|TRBV18
TGTGCCAGCTCCCGTCCCGGGACAGGGGGCGAGGGCTACACCTTC
CASSRPGTGGEGYTF
>11|NA|TRBJ1-2|once|TRBV30
TGTGCCTGGAGTGTCTCAGATGGCTACACCTTC
CAWSVSDGYTF
>19|TRBD2|TRBJ2-1|NA|TRBV4-1
TGCGCCAGCAGCCAAGCCGGGACTAGCGGGGGGGCCCTGGGAAATGAGCAGTTCTTC
CASSQAGTSGGALGNEQFF
>20|NA|TRBJ2-3|NA|TRBV28
TGTGCCAGCAGTCCAATTACCTACCAGGACTATCGTATCGCGAGAGATACGCAGTATTTT
CASSPITYQDYRIARDTQYF
>11|NA|TRBJ2-1|NA|TRBV4-2
TGTGCCAGCAGCCTGCAGCGGGAGCAGTTCTTC
CASSLQREQFF
>17|NA|TRBJ1-1|NA|TRBV5-1
TGCGCCAGCAGCTTGGGGACAAACAAGGGGGTGAGCACTGAAGCTTTCTTT
CASSLGTNKGVSTEAFF
>16|NA|TRBJ1-4|NA|TRBV2
TGTGCCAGCAGTGAACAGCTACAGGGCGGTTGGGAAAAACTGTTTTTT
CASSEQLQGGWEKLFF
>14|NA|TRBJ2-7|NA|TRBV5-8
TGTGCCAGCAATGAAGGAGGGCCTCGCTACGAGCAGTACTTC
CASNEGGPRYEQYF
>15|NA|TRBJ2-7|NA|TRBV7-2
TGTGCCAGCAGCTTAAGAGGGGGTAGCTCCTACGAGCAGTACTTC
CASSLRGGSSYEQYF
>15|NA|TRBJ2-5|NA|TRBV4-3
TGCGCCAGCAGCCAAGTCCCACGGGTCCAAGAGACCCAGTACTTC
CASSQVPRVQETQYF
>15|NA|TRBJ2-3|once|TRBV6-5
TGTGCCAGCAGTTCCGGACAGTCTTACACAGATACGCAGTATTTT
CASSSGQSYTDTQYF
>14|NA|TRBJ2-1|NA|TRBV24-1
TGTGCCACCAGTGATTTGTTGGCCCCCAGAGAGCAGTTCTTC
CATSDLLAPREQFF
>12|TRBD1|TRBJ1-2|NA|TRBV19
TGTGCCAGTGGACAGGGTAACTATGGCTACACCTTC
CASGQGNYGYTF
>17|TRBD2|TRBJ2-1|NA|TRBV13
TGTGCCAGCAGCTCTTTGGTAGCGGGGGGCCCCTCAAATGAGCAGTTCTTC
CASSSLVAGGPSNEQFF
>14|NA|TRBJ1-2|NA|TRBV27
TGTGCCAGCAGCGAACAGGGCCGCGGCTATGGCTACACCTTC
CASSEQGRGYGYTF
>16|NA|TRBJ2-1|NA|TRBV18
TGTGCCAGCTCACCACCGGCAGGGGGGACCTACAATGAGCAGTTCTTC
CASSPPAGGTYNEQFF
>16|TRBD2|TRBJ2-5|NA|TRBV28
TGTGCCAGCACCTCCGGACTAGCGGGGCTCCAAGAGACCCAGTACTTC
CASTSGLAGLQETQYF
>14|TRBD2|TRBJ2-5|NA|TRBV18
TGTGCCAGCTCACTACCTAGCGGGACAGAGACCCAGTACTTC
CASSLPSGTETQYF
>12|NA|TRBJ2-3|NA|TRBV7-9
TGTGCCAGCAGCTTAGAACAAGATACGCAGTATTTT
CASSLEQDTQYF
>14|NA|TRBJ1-1|NA|TRBV19
TGTGCCAGTAGTATAGATCAACAGGCGACTGAAGCTTTCTTT
CASSIDQQATEAFF
>13|NA|TRBJ1-3|once|TRBV7-9
TGTGCCAGCAGACCTGGACAGGGAAACACCATATATTTT
CASRPGQGNTIYF
>15|TRBD2|TRBJ2-1|NA|TRBV19
TGTGCCAGTAGTATAGGGACTAGCGCCCTCAATGAGCAGTTCTTC
CASSIGTSALNEQFF